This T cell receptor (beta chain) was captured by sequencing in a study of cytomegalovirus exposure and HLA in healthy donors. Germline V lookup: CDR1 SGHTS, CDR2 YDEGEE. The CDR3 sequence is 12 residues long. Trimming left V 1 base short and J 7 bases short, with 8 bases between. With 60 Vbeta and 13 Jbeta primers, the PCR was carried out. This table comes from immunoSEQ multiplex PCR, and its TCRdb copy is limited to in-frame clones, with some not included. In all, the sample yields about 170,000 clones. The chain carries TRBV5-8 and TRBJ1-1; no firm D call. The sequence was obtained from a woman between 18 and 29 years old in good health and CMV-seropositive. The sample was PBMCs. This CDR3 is CASSLILLEAFF. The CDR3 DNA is TGTGCCAGCAGCTTGATTCTCCTTGAAGCTTTCTTT.